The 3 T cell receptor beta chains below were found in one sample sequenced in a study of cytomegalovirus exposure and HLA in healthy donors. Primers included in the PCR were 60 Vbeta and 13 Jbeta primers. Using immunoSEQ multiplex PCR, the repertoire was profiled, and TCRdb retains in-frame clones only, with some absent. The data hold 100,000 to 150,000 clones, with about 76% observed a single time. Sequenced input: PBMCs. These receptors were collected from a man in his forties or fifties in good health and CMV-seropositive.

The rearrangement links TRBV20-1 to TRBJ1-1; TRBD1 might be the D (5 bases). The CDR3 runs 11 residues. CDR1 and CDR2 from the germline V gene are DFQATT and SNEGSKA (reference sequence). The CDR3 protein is CRPFGGTEAFF. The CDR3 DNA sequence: TGCAGGCCGTTCGGGGGGACTGAAGCTTTCTTT.

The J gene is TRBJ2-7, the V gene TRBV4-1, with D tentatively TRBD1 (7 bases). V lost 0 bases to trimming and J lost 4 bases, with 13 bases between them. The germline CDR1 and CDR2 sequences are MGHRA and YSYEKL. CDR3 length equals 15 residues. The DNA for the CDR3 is TGCGCCAGCAGCCAAGAGACAGGGACTCTTTACGAGCAGTACTTC. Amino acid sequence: CASSQETGTLYEQYF.

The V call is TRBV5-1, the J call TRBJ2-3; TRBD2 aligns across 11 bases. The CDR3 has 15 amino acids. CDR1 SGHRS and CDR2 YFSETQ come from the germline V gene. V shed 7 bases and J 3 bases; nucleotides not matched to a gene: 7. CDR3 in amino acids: CASLTGTSGTDTQYF. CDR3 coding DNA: TGCGCCAGCCTCACCGGGACTAGCGGAACAGATACGCAGTATTTT.